This T cell receptor beta chain came from a study of blood T cell repertoires in COVID-19. Study overall: From the United States, Italy and Spain came samples of acute and convalescent COVID-19. Sources were T cells, B-cell-depleted T cells, or PBMCs; the material itself was cDNA or gDNA.

Authors' methods: Nucleated cell counts were estimated from reference gene primer amplification. Using immunoSEQ multiplex PCR, the repertoire was profiled, and TCRdb retains in-frame clones only, with some absent. Clone size and V and J calls were adopted from that table, with D and trimming inferred from the DNA. The sample shows 80,000 to 130,000 clones, 88% of them seen only once. Trimming took 4 bases from V and 0 from J, leaving 9 bases between them. From germline, CDR1 is LGHDT and CDR2 YNNKEL (reference sequence). CDR3 length: 14 amino acids. This sequence joins TRBV3-1 (or the pseudogene TRBV3-2) and TRBJ1-1; D is perhaps TRBD1 (6 bases). This clonotype was obtained from a woman in her fifties or sixties with acute or convalescent COVID-19. Material: peripheral blood. CDR3 residues: CASSPGHLNTEAFF. The CDR3 nucleotides read TGTGCCAGCAGCCCGGGACACCTGAACACTGAAGCTTTCTTT.